These 28 T cell receptor beta chains originate from one sample sequenced in a study of blood T cells in healthy people across ages (dated by TCRdb to about 2015). Library method: 5' RACE. The sample was run on an Illumina HiSeq 2500. The second PCR ran for about 7 to 11 cycles and used a J-beta primer mix along with a sample-barcoded 5' primer. TCRdb ran its own pipeline on the public reads, namely fastp trimming at Q25 and MiXCR clone calling, and kept in-frame beta chains. Each record represents a unique CDR3 protein, reported with the most common genes and DNA among its rows. The sample includes 600,000 to 1,000,000 distinct CDR3 sequences, with around 25% observed a single time. The top ten clonotypes cover roughly 3.5% of the sample. The data were also submitted as part of a second study, on T cells of mothers and their children.

The sequenced sample was blood. The receptors here all came from a boy aged 5-17 years in good health.

This clonotype was found a few times. The rearrangement joins TRBV29-1 to TRBJ2-7; 9 bases are shared with TRBD2. Germline CDR1 reads SQVTM; CDR2 reads ANQGSEA. V gave up 3 bases and J gave up 2 bases; unmatched junction bases: 14. The CDR3 extends over 17 amino acids. Written as DNA, the CDR3 is TGCAGCGTTGAGCAAGGGGGGCCAGCGGGAGGACCCTACGAGCAGTACTTC. Translated: CSVEQGGPAGGPYEQYF.

A word on this clonotype: At one end the junction does not follow the germline gene, possibly because of a read error. The V and J genes are TRBV7-7 and TRBJ2-7; D remains ambiguous. The germline CDR1 and CDR2 sequences are SSHAT and FNYEAQ (reference sequence). This CDR3 comprises 14 residues. CDR3 region: CASSLYLPRVEQYF. In DNA, the CDR3 is TGTGCTAGCAGCTTATACTTGCCTAGGGTCGAGCAGTACTTC.

The rearrangement joins TRBV4-3 to TRBJ2-7; D is unclear. Germline-derived CDR1 and CDR2 are LGHNA and YSLEER. The CDR3 loop spans 16 amino acids. V was shortened by 0 bases and J by 2 bases, with 14 bases between the two germline ends. The CDR3 protein is CASSQDRQRGAYEQYF. CDR3 in DNA: TGCGCCAGCAGCCAAGATAGGCAGAGAGGAGCCTACGAGCAGTACTTC.

This clonotype was detected only a few times. The chain has TRBV5-1 and TRBJ2-5; D tentatively reads TRBD1 or TRBD2 (5 bases each). V dropped 7 bases and J dropped 5 bases, with 18 bases sitting between them. CDR3 length equals 14 residues. Germline-derived CDR1 and CDR2 are SGHRS and YFSETQ. CDR3 DNA: TGCGCCAGCTGGGACGTTGTGCGCATGGAGACCCAGTACTTC. Protein sequence: CASWDVVRMETQYF.

This clonotype was seen more than once but under ten times. The chain couples TRBV7-2 to TRBJ2-1; the match to TRBD2 covers 9 bases. Matching the DNA end better, TRBJ2-5 makes the J call doubtful. The germline V gene encodes CDR1 SGHTA and CDR2 FQGNSA. The CDR3 is 17 amino acids. In DNA form, the CDR3 reads TGTGCCAGCAGCTCCTCCGCGGGGGGGCAATTGGGAGAGACCCAGTACTTC. Translation gives CASSSSAGGQLGETQYF.

This chain connects TRBV3-1 to TRBJ2-5; no reliable D call. The J call may be in error: the DNA end matches TRBJ2-1 better. The germline gives CDR1 LGHDT, CDR2 YNNKEL (reference sequence). This CDR3 comprises 16 residues. CDR3 protein: CASSPIDGSYGSEQFF. DNA for the CDR3: TGTGCCAGCAGCCCCATTGACGGGTCCTATGGCTCTGAGCAGTTCTTC.

This clonotype came up many times. A read error may produce the germline difference seen at one junction end. This sequence joins TRBV5-1 and TRBJ2-2, with D unresolved. CDR3 length: 11 amino acids. CDR1 and CDR2 (germline): SGHRS, YFSETQ. The CDR3 region has the DNA TGTGCCAGCAGGAACACCGGGGAGCTGTTTTTT. Its translation is CASRNTGELFF.

This clonotype was seen more than once but under ten times. This rearrangement joins TRBV5-1 to TRBJ2-1; no clear D gene. The germline V and J ends were trimmed by 0 bases and 7 bases, with 11 bases remaining between them. Germline V gene lookup returns CDR1 SGHRS and CDR2 YFSETQ. The CDR3 totals 14 residues. In nucleotides, the CDR3 is TGCGCCAGCAGCTTGGGCGGAGACTCAAATGAGCAGTTCTTC. This codes for CASSLGGDSNEQFF.

The genes are TRBV7-9 and TRBJ1-5; D perhaps matches TRBD1 (5 bases). V lost 4 bases and J 5 bases, leaving 12 bases between the germline ends. The germline V gene encodes CDR1 SEHNR and CDR2 FQNEAQ (reference sequence). CDR3 size: 14 residues. In DNA, the CDR3 is TGTGCCAGCAGCTGGGGGGACCACTATCAGCCCCAGCATTTT. It translates to CASSWGDHYQPQHF.

This chain links TRBV5-4 with TRBJ2-1, with D hard to call. Deletions cut 5 bases from V and 4 bases from J, with 10 bases between. The CDR3 is 13 residues long. The germline gives CDR1 SGHNT, CDR2 YYREEE (reference sequence). The CDR3 here is CASRSVGYNEQFF. As DNA, the CDR3 is TGTGCCAGCAGGTCGGTAGGGTACAATGAGCAGTTCTTC.

The genes are TRBV27 and TRBJ1-2; 11 nucleotides line up with TRBD1. V lost 4 bases, J lost 2 bases, and 12 bases stayed unmatched. The CDR3 runs 18 residues. Germline-derived CDR1 and CDR2 are MNHEY and SMNVEV (reference sequence). DNA for the CDR3: TGTGCCAGCAGTTCCGTCCGGGACAGGGGGACCCTAAACTATGGCTACACCTTC. Translation: CASSSVRDRGTLNYGYTF.

This clonotype occurred a few times. The chain combines TRBV20-1 with TRBJ2-1; 8 bases map to TRBD1. CDR1 and CDR2 (germline): DFQATT, SNEGSKA (reference sequence). The CDR3 consists of 16 residues. Trimming cost V 2 bases and J 0 bases; bases outside gene matches: 6. CDR3 residues: CSARSRTGRSYNEQFF. The CDR3 bases are TGCAGTGCTAGATCTAGGACAGGGCGCTCCTACAATGAGCAGTTCTTC.

This rearrangement joins TRBV12-3 or TRBV12-4 to TRBJ1-3; D call uncertain. CDR3 length equals 15 residues. V lost 5 bases and J lost 4, with 15 bases in between. The CDR3 region is CASSHPRGGGNTIYF. As DNA, the CDR3 is TGTGCCAGCAGTCACCCCCGAGGCGGGGGAAACACCATATATTTT.

The chain has TRBV15 and TRBJ2-7; D remains ambiguous. CDR1 and CDR2 from the germline V gene are LNHNV and YYDKDF (reference sequence). The CDR3 has 16 amino acids. Trimming cost V 0 bases and J 0 bases, with 12 bases left between them. The CDR3 loop reads CATSREGQFSSYEQYF. Written as DNA, the CDR3 is TGTGCCACCAGCAGAGAAGGGCAGTTCAGCTCCTACGAGCAGTACTTC.

The count of this clonotype is one. The DNA for the CDR3 is TGTGCCAGCAGCTTTGGGACGGGGGAGTGGGACGAGCAGTACTTC. As protein: CASSFGTGEWDEQYF. This chain joins TRBV7-8 and TRBJ2-1, with D possibly TRBD2 on 6 matching bases. The better agreement between TRBJ2-7 and the DNA end casts doubt on the J call. This CDR3 spans 15 amino acids. The germline CDR1 and CDR2 sequences are SGHVS and FQNEAQ.

The chain has TRBV6-2 or TRBV6-3 and TRBJ2-7; TRBD1 is a possible D gene (5 bases). The V and J ends lost 0 bases and 4 bases respectively, with 16 bases between them. Germline CDR1 and CDR2: MNHEY and SVGEGT. The CDR3 length is 16 residues. The CDR3 DNA follows: TGTGCCAGCAGTTACTCGATCCAGGGATTAAAGTACGAGCAGTACTTC. Translation: CASSYSIQGLKYEQYF.

The V call is TRBV6-1, the J call TRBJ1-5; D is undetermined. Germline-derived CDR1 and CDR2 are MNHNS and SASEGT. Trimming removed 7 bases from V and 1 base from J, with 8 bases in between. The CDR3 is 13 residues long. The CDR3 reads CASTSQSNQPQHF. The CDR3 DNA follows: TGTGCCAGCACTTCCCAGAGCAATCAGCCCCAGCATTTT.

This clonotype was found a few times. The chain has TRBV7-9 and TRBJ2-7; TRBD2 is a possible D gene (5 bases). Per the germline V gene, CDR1 is SEHNR and CDR2 is FQNEAQ (reference sequence). V gave up 3 bases and J gave up 6 bases, with 9 bases separating them. This CDR3 contains 12 residues. CDR3 in DNA: TGTGCCAGCAGCTTCCTAGCTTCCGAGCAGTACTTC. Amino acid sequence: CASSFLASEQYF.

V and J are TRBV27 and TRBJ2-2, with 7 bases aligning to TRBD2. Trimming removed 5 bases from V and 0 bases from J; junction bases left unmatched: 6. This CDR3 contains 16 residues. In germline, CDR1 is MNHEY, CDR2 SMNVEV (reference sequence). CDR3 region: CASSGWGGANTGELFF. For the CDR3, the DNA is TGTGCCAGCAGTGGTTGGGGGGGGGCGAACACCGGGGAGCTGTTTTTT.

The chain employs TRBV12-3 or TRBV12-4 and TRBJ1-4; D remains ambiguous. The CDR3 contains 16 residues. Trimming removed 1 base from V and 0 bases from J, with 9 bases in between. The CDR3 region has the DNA TGTGCCAGCAGTTTAGTACGGAGGGCAACTAATGAAAAACTGTTTTTT. This gives the protein CASSLVRRATNEKLFF.

This clonotype occurred a few times. The chain links TRBV4-3 to TRBJ1-4, with D hard to call. V was pared by 0 bases and J by 5 bases, with 13 bases between. This CDR3 is 16 amino acids long. Looked up from germline, CDR1 is LGHNA and CDR2 is YSLEER. The CDR3 DNA is TGCGCCAGCAGCCAAGATTTTCGGCAAGACAATGAAAAACTGTTTTTT. It yields the protein CASSQDFRQDNEKLFF.

The chain links TRBV15 to TRBJ1-2, with 9 bases lining up with TRBD1. Germline lookup yields CDR1 LNHNV and CDR2 YYDKDF (reference sequence). V shed 3 bases and J 5 bases; nucleotides not matched to a gene: 7. The CDR3 runs 15 residues. CDR3 bases: TGTGCCACCAGCAGCCTACAGGGGGCTCGATATGGCTACACCTTC. Translation gives CATSSLQGARYGYTF.

The J gene is TRBJ1-4, the V gene TRBV4-1; TRBD1 is a possible D gene (5 bases). Trimming removed 3 bases from V and 0 bases from J, with 14 bases in between. The CDR3 loop spans 17 amino acids. Per the germline V gene, CDR1 is MGHRA and CDR2 is YSYEKL. The CDR3 coding sequence is TGCGCCAGCAGCCACCTGACAGACCCCTCAACTAATGAAAAACTGTTTTTT. Amino acid sequence: CASSHLTDPSTNEKLFF.

The sample holds a few counts of this clonotype. DNA of the CDR3: TGTGCCAGCAGCAAAGGGGACCGAACCCAAGAGACCCAGTACTTC. This translates into CASSKGDRTQETQYF. The rearrangement joins TRBV7-3 to TRBJ2-5, with D perhaps being TRBD1 or TRBD2 (5 bases each). Germline V CDR1 and CDR2: SGHTA, FQGTGA. The CDR3 is made up of 15 amino acids. V was shortened by 5 bases and J by 1 base, with 14 bases between the two germline ends.

The chain employs TRBV27 and TRBJ1-5; perhaps TRBD1 as D (5 bases). Germline V gene data show CDR1 as MNHEY and CDR2 as SMNVEV (reference sequence). With 0 bases removed from V and 0 bases from J, the gap between germline ends came to 9 bases. This CDR3 contains 16 residues. CDR3 region: CASSLSGQRSNQPQHF. CDR3 coding DNA: TGTGCCAGCAGTTTATCCGGACAACGTAGCAATCAGCCCCAGCATTTT.

J is TRBJ1-1 and V is TRBV27; TRBD1 aligns across 7 bases. V dropped 4 bases and J dropped 7; count of bases not matched to a gene: 18. CDR3 size: 17 residues. Germline V gene data show CDR1 as MNHEY and CDR2 as SMNVEV (reference sequence). The CDR3 nucleotides are TGTGCCAGCAGTTCCCTCATTTTCGGGACAGCTACCTTTGAAGCTTTCTTT. Translated, it gives CASSSLIFGTATFEAFF.

A few counts support this clonotype. The V and J genes are TRBV24-1 and TRBJ1-2, with 11 bases lining up with TRBD1. The V segment lost 7 bases and the J segment 6 bases; nucleotides outside the gene matches: 6. CDR3 size: 14 residues. Germline CDR1 is KGHDR and CDR2 is SFDVKD. The CDR3 reads CATRGPGQGDGYTF. CDR3 bases: TGTGCCACCAGGGGACCGGGACAGGGGGATGGCTACACCTTC.

This clonotype has just a few counts. The V call is TRBV6-5, the J call TRBJ1-6; TRBD1 aligns across 9 bases. CDR1 is MNHEY and CDR2 is SVGAGI in the germline V gene. V gave up 4 bases and J gave up 10 bases; unmatched junction bases: 5. The CDR3 spans 14 residues. The CDR3 spells CASSLDRGASPLHF. The CDR3, as DNA: TGTGCCAGCAGTTTGGACAGGGGTGCCTCACCCCTCCACTTT.